This entry lists 13 T cell receptor beta chains sequenced from one sample in a study of cytomegalovirus exposure and HLA in healthy donors. Vbeta (60) and Jbeta (13) primers were used in the PCR. The table came from immunoSEQ multiplex PCR; TCRdb's copy has only in-frame clones and leaves some out. This table holds 160,000 or so clones, about 72% found once. The source material was PBMCs. Receptors were obtained from a man over 45 in good health and CMV-seropositive.

This sequence joins TRBV27 and TRBJ2-1; a weak D match, TRBD2 (7 bases). Germline V gene sequence: CDR1 MNHEY, CDR2 SMNVEV (reference sequence). V lost 5 bases and J lost 15, with 14 bases in between. The CDR3 sequence is 11 residues long. CDR3 bases: TGTGCCAGCAGTCTAGGGGGGGCTCGGTTCTTC. Translation gives CASSLGGARFF.

The chain carries TRBV9 and TRBJ2-3, with a possible D match to TRBD2 (6 bases). V was shortened by 4 bases and J by 0 bases, with 12 bases between the two germline ends. The CDR3 runs to 15 residues. In germline, CDR1 is SGDLS, CDR2 YYNGEE. The DNA of the CDR3 is TGTGCCAGCAGCCCCCGACTAGGAAGCACAGATACGCAGTATTTT. As protein: CASSPRLGSTDTQYF.

V and J are TRBV29-1 and TRBJ1-1; D is ambiguous. V lost 2 bases and J 5 bases, leaving 12 bases between the germline ends. The CDR3 has 13 residues. Germline V gene sequence: CDR1 SQVTM, CDR2 ANQGSEA. The CDR3 loop is CSVENSPGTEAFF. The CDR3 region has the DNA TGCAGCGTTGAAAACTCACCGGGGACTGAAGCTTTCTTT.

The genes are TRBV5-8 and TRBJ1-5, with D maybe TRBD1 (5 bases). Trimming stripped 0 bases from V and 4 bases from J, with 11 bases between. The germline V gene encodes CDR1 SGHTS and CDR2 YDEGEE. The CDR3 spans 15 residues. The CDR3 reads CASSLDRGGNQPQHF. The CDR3 DNA is TGTGCCAGCAGCTTGGATCGGGGGGGAAATCAGCCCCAGCATTTT.

This chain connects TRBV7-9 to TRBJ2-2; no clear D gene. The ends were cut back, 6 bases at V and 2 bases at J, with 13 bases in the middle. Germline assignment: CDR1 SEHNR and CDR2 FQNEAQ (reference sequence). The CDR3 spans 15 residues. The CDR3 nucleotides read TGTGCCAGCAGAAGACACGGCGAAAACACCGGGGAGCTGTTTTTT. Its translation is CASRRHGENTGELFF.

This clone was observed a handful of times. This chain connects TRBV9 to TRBJ2-2, with 7 bases matching TRBD2. Germline-derived CDR1 and CDR2 are SGDLS and YYNGEE. V trimming: 0 bases; J trimming: 0 bases; junction bases outside the gene matches: 2. The CDR3 length is 16 residues. The CDR3 DNA sequence: TGTGCCAGCAGCGTAGGGGGGGGAGCGAACACCGGGGAGCTGTTTTTT. Its protein is CASSVGGGANTGELFF.

The rearrangement joins TRBV5-5 to TRBJ1-5; 8 bases fit TRBD1. Germline V gene sequence: CDR1 SGHKS, CDR2 YYEKEE (reference sequence). V trimming: 2 bases; J trimming: 3 bases; junction bases outside the gene matches: 4. The CDR3 length is 15 residues. The CDR3 protein is CASSLGQGSNQPQHF. The CDR3 DNA sequence: TGTGCCAGCAGCTTAGGACAGGGCTCCAATCAGCCCCAGCATTTT.

The chain is built from TRBV4-3 and TRBJ2-5, with TRBD2 as a possible D gene (6 bases). This CDR3 has 15 residues. V lost 0 bases and J lost 5, with 13 bases in between. The germline gives CDR1 LGHNA, CDR2 YSLEER. CDR3: CASSQDFLREETQYF. CDR3 in DNA: TGCGCCAGCAGCCAAGATTTCCTCCGGGAGGAGACCCAGTACTTC.

The chain combines TRBV14 with TRBJ2-1; 8 nucleotides line up with TRBD1. The CDR3 runs to 14 residues. CDR1 and CDR2 (germline): SGHDN, FVKESK. Losses at the gene ends were 3 bases for V and 3 bases for J; bases not matched to a gene: 1. The CDR3 region has the DNA TGTGCCAGCAGCCACGGACAGGGCTACAATGAGCAGTTCTTC. Its translation: CASSHGQGYNEQFF.

This clone occurred once. The chain uses TRBV28 and TRBJ1-2; weak D call: TRBD1 (6 bases). Germline V gene lookup returns CDR1 MDHEN and CDR2 SYDVKM. This CDR3 comprises 15 residues. V was cut by 7 bases and J by 3 bases, with 18 bases left in between. The CDR3 reads CASTPGGGADYGYTF. The CDR3 coding sequence is TGTGCCAGCACCCCAGGCGGGGGCGCAGACTATGGCTACACCTTC.

This clone was counted between two and nine times. The chain employs TRBV11-1 and TRBJ1-3, with unresolved D. This CDR3 comprises 13 residues. CDR1 and CDR2 from the germline V gene are SGHAT and FQDESV (reference sequence). Trimming shortened V by 3 bases and J by 4 bases, and 7 bases separated the two germline ends. DNA for the CDR3: TGTGCCAGCAGCTTCCTCAGAGGAAACACCATATATTTT. This gives the protein CASSFLRGNTIYF.

Points on this clone: The same CDR3 arises from other DNA sequences in this sample as well. V gene TRBV9 combines with J gene TRBJ1-1; D possibly corresponds to TRBD1 (5 bases). CDR1 is SGDLS, CDR2 YYNGEE, per germline. V dropped 1 base and J dropped 5 bases, with 9 bases sitting between them. This CDR3 has 13 amino acids. The CDR3 sequence: CASSVQGGTEAFF. The DNA of the CDR3 is TGTGCCAGCAGCGTACAGGGTGGGACTGAAGCTTTCTTT.

This CDR3 is CASSQGYSGNTIYF. The CDR3 DNA reads TGTGCCAGCAGCCAGGGCTACTCTGGAAACACCATATATTTT. V gene TRBV7-2 combines with J gene TRBJ1-3, with D perhaps matching TRBD1 (5 bases). The CDR3 totals 14 residues. Trimming shortened V by 5 bases and J by 0 bases, and 8 bases separated the two germline ends. CDR1 and CDR2 (germline): SGHTA, FQGNSA.